This is a list of T cell receptor beta chains from one sample in a study of T-cell reconstitution after alpha-beta-depleted transplantation in children. TCRdb used MiXCR to reprocess the PCR reads, holding one entry per CDR3 protein. Among fewer than 750,000 distinct CDR3 sequences listed, 25% to 30% were seen once. The sequenced sample was PBMCs, obtained before TCRalphabeta/CD19-depleted stem cell transplant. The receptor set was obtained from a boy under two years old with Wiskott-Aldrich syndrome, due to receive a stem cell transplant. Each CDR3 is given with its conserved first and last residue. The order of the fields is D gene, J gene, clone size, V gene, CDR3 protein, CDR3 DNA. D genes are given only for firm matches. The listing skips clone size in some rows; elsewhere it reads once, few, many or a size class.

>.|TRBJ2-5|few|TRBV5-6
CASSLGHREQETQYF
TGTGCCAGCAGCTTGGGACATCGGGAGCAAGAGACCCAGTACTTC
>.|TRBJ2-1|.|TRBV5-1
CASSLRHSSNVYNEQFF
TGCGCCAGCAGCCTGCGCCACAGCTCCAACGTCTACAATGAGCAGTTCTTC
>.|TRBJ2-5|.|TRBV7-2
CASSLRQGWLSEAQYF
TGTGCCAGCAGCTTACGTCAGGGTTGGTTATCCGAGGCCCAGTACTTC
>TRBD1|TRBJ2-7|few|TRBV18
CASSRGQGPGEQCF
TGTGCCAGCTCACGTGGACAGGGCCCCGGCGAGCAGTGCTTC
>TRBD2|TRBJ2-1|.|TRBV2
CASSGRLAGANNEQFF
TGTGCCAGCAGTGGGCGACTAGCGGGAGCTAACAATGAGCAGTTCTTC
>TRBD2|TRBJ2-4|.|TRBV18
CASSPVLAVAKNIQYF
TGTGCCAGCTCACCAGTCCTAGCGGTAGCCAAAAACATTCAGTACTTC
>TRBD2|TRBJ2-1|.|TRBV12-3/TRBV12-4
CASSLATSGNSYNEQFF
TGTGCCAGCAGTTTAGCGACTAGCGGTAATTCCTACAATGAGCAGTTCTTC
>.|TRBJ2-5|.|TRBV27
CASSSRTQMDETQYF
TGTGCCAGCAGTTCTCGGACGCAAATGGATGAGACCCAGTACTTC
>.|TRBJ2-7|few|TRBV5-1
CASSLRTDSYEQYF
TGCGCCAGCAGCTTAAGGACCGATTCCTACGAGCAGTACTTC
>TRBD2|TRBJ2-7|.|TRBV5-4
CASSPWGSGSYEQYF
TGTGCCAGCAGCCCCTGGGGTAGCGGGAGCTACGAGCAGTACTTC
>.|TRBJ2-7|.|TRBV9
CASSEGTGASYEQYF
TGTGCCAGCAGCGAGGGGACGGGCGCATCCTACGAGCAGTACTTC
>.|TRBJ2-3|few|TRBV24-1
CATSVVGRHTDTQYF
TGTGCCACCAGTGTTGTAGGGCGTCACACAGATACGCAGTATTTT
>TRBD2|TRBJ2-1|.|TRBV28
CASSSRSGRVARYNEQFF
TGTGCCAGCAGTTCCCGGAGCGGGAGGGTGGCCCGCTACAATGAGCAGTTCTTC
>.|TRBJ2-2|few|TRBV12-3/TRBV12-4
CASSRVTGELFF
TGTGCCAGCAGCCGGGTTACCGGGGAGCTGTTTTTT
>.|TRBJ2-3|.|TRBV4-1
CASSQVLVGAAADTQYF
TGCGCCAGCAGCCAAGTGTTAGTGGGAGCGGCCGCAGATACGCAGTATTTT
>.|TRBJ2-7|few|TRBV5-1
CASSSVPAVGYEQYF
TGCGCCAGCAGCTCTGTTCCGGCGGTAGGGTACGAGCAGTACTTC
>.|TRBJ2-2|.|TRBV25-1
CASSPSVRVGLGRTGERFF
TGTGCCAGCAGTCCTTCCGTCAGGGTCGGCTTAGGTAGGACCGGGGAGCGGTTTTTT
>.|TRBJ2-7|few|TRBV5-1
CASRGTQNGQQYF
TGCGCCAGCCGCGGGACTCAGAACGGCCAGCAGTACTTC
>TRBD1|TRBJ1-5|few|TRBV4-2
CASSQRGQASNQPQHF
TGTGCCAGCAGCCAAAGGGGACAGGCCAGCAATCAGCCCCAGCATTTT
>.|TRBJ2-7|.|TRBV27
CASSLSKGISGYEQYF
TGTGCCAGCAGTTTATCGAAAGGGATCAGCGGTTACGAGCAGTACTTC
>TRBD1|TRBJ2-2|few|TRBV20-1
CSATGGSFSGELFF
TGCAGTGCTACAGGGGGATCTTTCAGCGGGGAGCTGTTTTTT
>.|TRBJ2-5|.|TRBV4-1
CASSQADTSQETQYF
TGCGCCAGCAGCCAAGCGGACACCTCGCAAGAGACCCAGTACTTC
>.|TRBJ2-2|.|TRBV11-3
CASSQQGRGGELFF
TGTGCCAGCAGCCAACAGGGAAGGGGCGGGGAGCTGTTTTTT
>.|TRBJ2-5|.|TRBV5-4
CASSFGSAEGETQYF
TGTGCCAGCAGCTTCGGGAGCGCCGAGGGAGAGACCCAGTACTTC
>.|TRBJ2-1|.|TRBV12-3/TRBV12-4
CASSLKQIFSSYNEQFF
TGTGCCAGCAGTTTAAAACAGATTTTTAGCTCCTACAATGAGCAGTTCTTC
>.|TRBJ1-4|.|TRBV2
CASSDTANEKLFF
TGTGCCAGCAGTGATACAGCGAATGAAAAACTGTTTTTT
>TRBD2|TRBJ2-1|.|TRBV9
CASSVGTSGRHEQFF
TGTGCCAGCAGCGTAGGGACTAGCGGGAGACATGAGCAGTTCTTC
>TRBD2|TRBJ2-7|few|TRBV20-1
CSASRLRSGVTYEQYF
TGCAGTGCTAGTCGCCTGCGTAGCGGGGTTACCTACGAGCAGTACTTC
>TRBD2|TRBJ2-5|.|TRBV2
CASSEGTSVNQETQYF
TGTGCCAGCAGTGAAGGGACTAGCGTCAACCAAGAGACCCAGTACTTC
>.|TRBJ1-2|many|TRBV15
CATSRDAYGYTF
TGTGCCACCAGCAGAGATGCCTATGGCTACACCTTC
>TRBD1|TRBJ1-1|.|TRBV12-3/TRBV12-4
CATRTGPIPLNTEAFF
TGTGCCACCCGGACAGGTCCCATCCCACTTAACACTGAAGCTTTCTTT
>TRBD2|TRBJ2-2|once|TRBV12-3/TRBV12-4
CASSGRVNTGELFF
TGTGCCAGCAGCGGGAGGGTTAACACCGGGGAGCTGTTTTTT
>TRBD2|TRBJ2-1|.|TRBV5-1
CASSHGLAGVNEQFF
TGCGCCAGCAGTCATGGACTAGCGGGAGTCAATGAGCAGTTCTTC
>.|TRBJ1-1|.|TRBV19
CASCRVANTEAFF
TGTGCCAGTTGCCGGGTCGCGAACACTGAAGCTTTCTTT
>TRBD2|TRBJ2-4|few|TRBV12-3/TRBV12-4
CASSPIGRDKNIQYF
TGTGCCAGCAGTCCCATAGGGAGGGACAAAAACATTCAGTACTTC
>.|TRBJ2-1|.|TRBV27
CASSFIGNEQFF
TGTGCCAGCAGTTTCATAGGAAATGAGCAGTTCTTC
>.|TRBJ2-1|few|TRBV3-1
CASSSTGAPGNEQFF
TGTGCCAGCAGCTCTACAGGCGCCCCAGGGAATGAGCAGTTCTTC
>.|TRBJ1-2|few|TRBV20-1
CSAGDGGNGYTF
TGCAGTGCAGGGGACGGAGGGAATGGCTACACCTTC
>.|TRBJ2-4|few|TRBV20-1
CSARGRGKNIQYF
TGCAGTGCTAGAGGTAGAGGCAAAAACATTCAGTACTTC
>TRBD1|TRBJ1-5|.|TRBV20-1
CSARSTGANQPQHF
TGCAGTGCTAGGTCGACAGGGGCCAATCAGCCCCAGCATTTT
>TRBD2|TRBJ2-5|few|TRBV5-1
CASSLDPSGLPSTQYF
TGCGCCAGCAGCTTGGATCCTAGCGGGCTGCCTTCGACCCAGTACTTC
>.|TRBJ1-2|.|TRBV3-1
CASTPGNGSYGYTF
TGTGCCAGCACTCCGGGGAACGGGTCCTATGGCTACACCTTC
>.|TRBJ2-1|.|TRBV9
CASSVKSAHNEQFF
TGTGCCAGCAGCGTTAAAAGCGCGCACAATGAGCAGTTCTTC
>.|TRBJ2-1|few|TRBV12-3/TRBV12-4
CASSPALASYNEQFF
TGTGCCAGCAGTCCCGCCCTCGCCTCCTACAATGAGCAGTTCTTC
>.|TRBJ2-1|.|TRBV5-1
CASSQLYNEEFF
TGCGCCAGCAGCCAACTGTACAATGAGGAGTTCTTC
>TRBD2|TRBJ2-1|.|TRBV6-1
CASRGIAGGPIHEQFF
TGTGCCAGCAGGGGGATAGCGGGAGGGCCCATTCATGAGCAGTTCTTC
>TRBD1|TRBJ2-3|few|TRBV5-1
CASSFRRGLDTQYF
TGCGCCAGCAGCTTCCGCAGGGGGCTTGATACGCAGTATTTT
>.|TRBJ2-1|.|TRBV28
CATKKGVIHDNEQFF
TGTGCCACGAAAAAGGGGGTAATTCACGACAATGAGCAGTTCTTC
>.|TRBJ1-2|.|TRBV24-1
CATSKDDGYTF
TGTGCCACCAGTAAGGACGATGGCTACACCTTC
>.|TRBJ1-4|.|TRBV6-1
CASSVWGSLFF
TGTGCCAGCAGTGTTTGGGGAAGCCTGTTTTTT
>TRBD2|TRBJ2-7|.|TRBV5-1
CASSLAGLAGVNEQYF
TGCGCCAGCAGCTTGGCAGGACTAGCGGGAGTAAACGAGCAGTACTTC
>TRBD2|TRBJ2-3|few|TRBV28
CASRRTSSGRAGDTQYF
TGTGCCAGCAGACGAACCTCTAGCGGGAGGGCCGGAGATACGCAGTATTTT
>.|TRBJ1-2|once|TRBV20-1
CSAMGRDGYTF
TGCAGTGCTATGGGGCGGGATGGCTACACCTTC